What follows are 30 T cell receptor beta chains derived from one specimen sequenced in a study of lymphopenia after photon versus proton radiotherapy. Using immunoSEQ multiplex PCR, the repertoire was profiled, and TCRdb retains in-frame clones only, with some absent. This table has 67,000 or so clones, 87% appearing once. Sequenced material: peripheral blood, taken from a patient treated with proton-based radiotherapy. Receptors originate from a man at least 80 years old with esophageal cancer.

V gene TRBV4-3 combines with J gene TRBJ1-2, with TRBD1 identical over 8 bases. Germline-derived CDR1 and CDR2 are LGHNA and YSLEER. The CDR3 has 14 residues. V lost 1 base to trimming and J lost 13 bases; unmatched junction nucleotides: 11. As DNA, the CDR3 is TGCGCCAGCAGCCAAGCATATATAGGACAGGGAACCACCTTC. Its protein product is CASSQAYIGQGTTF.

The chain joins TRBV18 to TRBJ2-1; D remains unclear. The CDR3 length is 15 residues. Trimming pared 8 bases from V and 7 bases from J, leaving 21 bases between. Germline V CDR1 and CDR2: KGHSH, LQKENI. CDR3 sequence (DNA): TGTGCCAGCCCCCGCGGCGGAGACCCACGGAATGAGCAGTTCTTC. Residues: CASPRGGDPRNEQFF.

This chain uses TRBV9 with TRBJ2-2; tentatively, D is TRBD2 (5 bases). CDR3 length equals 16 residues. V lost 1 base, J lost 5 bases, and 15 bases lay in between. Per the germline V gene, CDR1 is SGDLS and CDR2 is YYNGEE. In DNA, the CDR3 is TGTGCCAGCAGCGTACGGGGTCTGGCGGCGACCGGGGAGCTGTTTTTT. Translated, it gives CASSVRGLAATGELFF. The entire variable domain, with the rest obtained from reference TRBV9 and TRBJ2-2, is as follows: DSGVTQTPKHLITATGQRVTLRCSPRSGDLSVYWYQQSLDQGLQFLIQYYNGEERAKGNILERFSAQQFPDLHSELNLSSLELGDSALYFCASSVRGLAATGELFFGEGSRLTVL.

V is TRBV9 and J is TRBJ2-7; D may be TRBD1 or TRBD2 (5 bases each). The CDR3 spans 14 residues. The germline V gene has CDR1 SGDLS and CDR2 YYNGEE. V was shortened by 4 bases and J by 2 bases, with 13 bases between the two germline ends. The CDR3 loop reads CASSLGTVAYEQYF. In nucleotides, the CDR3 is TGTGCCAGCAGCTTAGGGACGGTGGCCTACGAGCAGTACTTC. The full variable domain, completed using reference TRBV9 and TRBJ2-7, is DSGVTQTPKHLITATGQRVTLRCSPRSGDLSVYWYQQSLDQGLQFLIQYYNGEERAKGNILERFSAQQFPDLHSELNLSSLELGDSALYFCASSLGTVAYEQYFGPGTRLTVT.

The chain uses TRBV4-2 and TRBJ2-5; TRBD2 matches 11 bases. Germline V lookup: CDR1 LGHNA, CDR2 YNFKEQ. The trim removed 5 bases at V and 3 bases at J, leaving 2 bases unmatched. This CDR3 region has 14 residues. CDR3 region: CASSVTSGKETQYF. The CDR3 DNA is TGTGCCAGCAGCGTGACTAGCGGGAAAGAGACCCAGTACTTC.

This clone was detected only once. The V call is TRBV6-4, the J call TRBJ2-5, with 8 bases identical to TRBD1. Germline CDR1 and CDR2: MRHNA and SNTAGT. Losses at the gene ends were 6 bases for V and 5 bases for J; bases not matched to a gene: 11. The CDR3 contains 15 residues. The CDR3 loop is CASRLTGVGRETQYF. Here the CDR3 DNA reads TGTGCCAGCAGGCTGACAGGGGTAGGTAGGGAGACCCAGTACTTC.

This sequence joins TRBV6-5 and TRBJ1-1; D gene ambiguous. The CDR3 is made up of 14 amino acids. Germline V gene lookup returns CDR1 MNHEY and CDR2 SVGAGI. The germline V and J ends were trimmed by 5 bases and 2 bases, with 12 bases remaining between them. The CDR3 loop is CASSPGPINTEAFF. In DNA, the CDR3 is TGTGCCAGCAGTCCAGGACCGATAAACACTGAAGCTTTCTTT.

This sequence joins TRBV7-9 and TRBJ2-5; the match to TRBD1 covers 8 bases. CDR3 size: 14 residues. J lost 5 bases, V lost 5 bases, and 7 bases had no gene match. The germline gives CDR1 SEHNR, CDR2 FQNEAQ (reference sequence). CDR3 in DNA: TGTGCCAGCAGCCCGGGACAGGTCGTCGAGACCCAGTACTTC. This gives the protein CASSPGQVVETQYF.

The chain joins TRBV7-2 to TRBJ2-5; possibly TRBD1 for D (6 bases). V was clipped by 3 bases and J by 1 base, with 9 bases between them. In germline, CDR1 is SGHTA, CDR2 FQGNSA. This CDR3 has 14 residues. The CDR3: CASSLGATQETQYF. As DNA, the CDR3 is TGTGCCAGCAGCTTGGGGGCAACCCAAGAGACCCAGTACTTC.

This rearrangement joins TRBV4-1 to TRBJ2-1, with TRBD2 matching 11 bases. The V gene's germline CDR1 is MGHRA and CDR2 YSYEKL. The CDR3 is 18 amino acids. V gave up 0 bases and J gave up 7 bases; unmatched junction bases: 11. The CDR3 protein is CASSQEPRLAGGRNEQFF. As DNA, the CDR3 is TGCGCCAGCAGCCAAGAGCCCAGGCTAGCGGGAGGACGGAATGAGCAGTTCTTC.

On this clone itself: The same CDR3 is also encoded by other DNA sequences in this sample. V gene TRBV5-8 combines with J gene TRBJ1-1, with D hard to call. Germline V gives CDR1 SGHTS, CDR2 YDEGEE. Trimming cost V 0 bases and J 0 bases, with 9 bases left between them. The CDR3 consists of 15 residues. CDR3 amino acids: CASSLAGRVNTEAFF. The CDR3 DNA sequence: TGTGCCAGCAGCTTGGCCGGCAGAGTGAACACTGAAGCTTTCTTT.

This clone was seen only a few times. V usage is TRBV4-1 and J usage is TRBJ1-2; the D gene is possibly TRBD1 (5 bases). The germline V gene encodes CDR1 MGHRA and CDR2 YSYEKL. V lost 7 bases, J lost 2 bases, and 17 bases lay in between. The CDR3 runs to 15 residues. The CDR3 loop reads CASTPGGGTNYGYTF. In nucleotides, the CDR3 is TGCGCCAGCACCCCTGGGGGAGGGACGAACTATGGCTACACCTTC.

This chain uses TRBV11-2 with TRBJ1-2; 9 bases line up with TRBD1. V was clipped by 5 bases and J by 4 bases; unmatched bases: 11. Germline assignment: CDR1 SGHAT and CDR2 FQNNGV. This CDR3 is 16 amino acids long. The DNA of the CDR3 is TGTGCCAGCAGCCGCGTTGAGGGACAGGGCGGCTATGGCTACACCTTC. Translation: CASSRVEGQGGYGYTF.

The V gene is TRBV4-3, the J gene TRBJ2-5, with TRBD2 matching 7 bases. The CDR3 sequence is 16 residues long. Germline CDR1 reads LGHNA; CDR2 reads YSLEER. Trimming cost V 1 base and J 7 bases; bases outside gene matches: 12. CDR3 loop: CASSQGRGVVIGTQYF. The CDR3 DNA reads as TGCGCCAGCAGCCAAGGACGGGGGGTAGTTATTGGGACCCAGTACTTC.

V is TRBV11-2 and J is TRBJ1-1; perhaps TRBD1 as D (6 bases). Trimming removed 8 bases from V and 4 bases from J, with 14 bases in between. Germline V gene data show CDR1 as SGHAT and CDR2 as FQNNGV. There are 13 residues in the CDR3. Here the CDR3 DNA reads TGTGCCAGCGGCGTACAGGGAGTCACTGAAGCTTTCTTT. This translates into CASGVQGVTEAFF.

The chain combines TRBV7-2 with TRBJ2-5, with 9 positions matching TRBD1. V lost 3 bases to trimming and J lost 5 bases; unmatched junction nucleotides: 7. The length of the CDR3 is 15 residues. CDR1 is SGHTA, CDR2 FQGNSA, per germline. The CDR3: CASSLGTGWGETQYF. The CDR3 DNA reads TGTGCCAGCAGCTTGGGGACAGGGTGGGGGGAGACCCAGTACTTC. The full variable domain, completed using reference TRBV7-2 and TRBJ2-5, is GAGVSQSPSNKVTEKGKDVELRCDPISGHTALYWYRQSLGQGLEFLIYFQGNSAPDKSGLPSDRFSAERTGGSVSTLTIQRTQQEDSAVYLCASSLGTGWGETQYFGPGTRLLVL.

This clone showed up just once. V is TRBV19 and J is TRBJ1-2; D possibly corresponds to TRBD1 (5 bases). The germline CDR1 and CDR2 sequences are LNHDA and SQIVND (reference sequence). The CDR3 has 14 residues. The ends were cut back, 10 bases at V and 4 bases at J, with 19 bases in the middle. This chain's CDR3 is CATSTIAGTYGYTF. The CDR3 DNA reads as TGTGCCACCAGTACCATAGCAGGGACCTATGGCTACACCTTC.

The chain recombines TRBV18 with TRBJ2-2; D not resolved. CDR1 is KGHSH and CDR2 is LQKENI in the germline V gene. The CDR3 loop spans 15 amino acids. Trimming cost V 1 base and J 0 bases, with 6 bases left between them. DNA of the CDR3: TGTGCCAGCTCACCACGCCAGGCGAACACCGGGGAGCTGTTTTTT. Translated, it gives CASSPRQANTGELFF.

This chain connects TRBV27 to TRBJ1-1; no clear D gene. V gave up 2 bases and J gave up 2 bases, with 15 bases separating them. The CDR3 runs 16 residues. CDR1 and CDR2 (germline): MNHEY, SMNVEV (reference sequence). The DNA for the CDR3 is TGTGCCAGCAGTTTAACTGGTCCCATCCTTAACACTGAAGCTTTCTTT. It encodes CASSLTGPILNTEAFF.

This sequence joins TRBV7-9 and TRBJ2-7, with a possible D match to TRBD1 (5 bases). The V end lost 0 bases, the J end lost 5 bases, and 14 bases lay between the germline ends. Germline V lookup: CDR1 SEHNR, CDR2 FQNEAQ (reference sequence). The CDR3 has 15 amino acids. DNA of the CDR3: TGTGCCAGCAGCTTAGCTGGGCTAGGGGCCAACGAGCAGTACTTC. This translates into CASSLAGLGANEQYF.

The chain recombines TRBV5-1 with TRBJ2-7; tentative D call: TRBD2 (6 bases). The ends were cut back, 0 bases at V and 0 bases at J, with 13 bases in the middle. The CDR3 loop spans 16 amino acids. The germline V gene has CDR1 SGHRS and CDR2 YFSETQ. The CDR3 DNA is TGCGCCAGCAGCTTGGAAGCCGGGAGAGTCTCCTACGAGCAGTACTTC. Its protein product is CASSLEAGRVSYEQYF.

In this sample, this clone turned up once. In DNA, the CDR3 is TGTGCCAGTAGTATAGGACAGGGGGCTATCCACGAGCAGTACTTC. It yields the protein CASSIGQGAIHEQYF. This sequence joins TRBV19 and TRBJ2-7, with 10 nucleotides matching TRBD1. CDR1 and CDR2 (germline): LNHDA, SQIVND (reference sequence). The CDR3 has 15 amino acids. V shed 1 base, J shed 5 bases, and the junction held 5 bases outside the gene matches.

The chain carries TRBV6-6 and TRBJ1-5, with a tentative D call TRBD1 (5 bases). CDR1 and CDR2 (germline): MNHNY, SVGAGI (reference sequence). The CDR3 is 16 residues long. Trimming stripped 6 bases from V and 2 bases from J, with 17 bases between. The CDR3 reads CASSPTVLRRNQPQHF. DNA of the CDR3: TGTGCCAGCAGCCCGACAGTTCTGAGGCGCAATCAGCCCCAGCATTTT.

This rearrangement joins TRBV23-1 to TRBJ2-4; D gene unclear. TRBV23-1 is flagged as an ORF with uncertain function. V was trimmed by 6 bases and J by 0 bases, leaving 15 bases between them. This CDR3 is built from 16 residues. CDR3 in DNA: TGCGCCAGCAGCCGACCACTGGGGTTAGCCAAAAACATTCAGTACTTC. This sequence encodes CASSRPLGLAKNIQYF.

In this sample, this clone turned up once. The chain joins TRBV2 to TRBJ2-3; TRBD2 matches 12 bases. The germline gives CDR1 SNHLY, CDR2 FYNNEI. This CDR3 contains 16 residues. The V segment lost 8 bases and the J segment 2 bases; nucleotides outside the gene matches: 8. CDR3 region: CASVGLAGLPTDTQYF. The CDR3 DNA follows: TGTGCCAGCGTTGGACTAGCGGGGCTACCCACAGATACGCAGTATTTT.

The chain is built from TRBV6-4 and TRBJ1-4; no definite D call. Germline V gives CDR1 MRHNA, CDR2 SNTAGT. V was shortened by 0 bases and J by 4 bases, with 9 bases between the two germline ends. The CDR3 runs 15 residues. In nucleotides, the CDR3 is TGTGCCAGCAGTGACTCGTGGCGGGTTAATGAAAAACTGTTTTTT. Encoded protein: CASSDSWRVNEKLFF.

This chain joins TRBV6-6 and TRBJ1-2; no definite D call. The V gene lost 7 bases and the J gene lost 8 bases, with 14 bases spanning the gap. CDR1 is MNHNY, CDR2 SVGAGI, per germline (reference sequence). The CDR3 loop spans 12 amino acids. CDR3 region: CASNPQTGGYTF. CDR3 coding DNA: TGTGCCAGCAACCCCCAGACTGGGGGCTACACCTTC.

The V and J genes are TRBV10-1 and TRBJ2-3; D gene unclear. Trimming removed 5 bases from V and 1 base from J, with 13 bases in between. The CDR3 is made up of 15 amino acids. Looked up from germline, CDR1 is WNHNN and CDR2 is SYGVQD (reference sequence). The CDR3 DNA is TGCGCCAGCAGTCCCTATATAGACGGCACAGATACGCAGTATTTT. Residues: CASSPYIDGTDTQYF.

This clone was observed a single time. The chain uses TRBV4-1 and TRBJ2-3; weak D call: TRBD1 (6 bases). With 2 bases removed from V and 2 bases from J, the gap between germline ends came to 14 bases. The CDR3 is 16 residues long. CDR1 and CDR2 from the germline V gene are MGHRA and YSYEKL. The CDR3 loop is CASSQLPGHNTDTQYF. The CDR3 nucleotides are TGCGCCAGCAGCCAACTCCCGGGACACAACACAGATACGCAGTATTTT.

The CDR3 DNA reads TGTGCCAGCAGCCGCCGATCCACGCAGGAAATCTCCTACAATGAGCAGTTCTTC. Protein sequence: CASSRRSTQEISYNEQFF. The J gene is TRBJ2-1, the V gene TRBV7-9; unclear D gene. V was pared by 5 bases and J by 0 bases, with 20 bases between. The CDR3 loop spans 18 amino acids. The germline gives CDR1 SEHNR, CDR2 FQNEAQ (reference sequence).